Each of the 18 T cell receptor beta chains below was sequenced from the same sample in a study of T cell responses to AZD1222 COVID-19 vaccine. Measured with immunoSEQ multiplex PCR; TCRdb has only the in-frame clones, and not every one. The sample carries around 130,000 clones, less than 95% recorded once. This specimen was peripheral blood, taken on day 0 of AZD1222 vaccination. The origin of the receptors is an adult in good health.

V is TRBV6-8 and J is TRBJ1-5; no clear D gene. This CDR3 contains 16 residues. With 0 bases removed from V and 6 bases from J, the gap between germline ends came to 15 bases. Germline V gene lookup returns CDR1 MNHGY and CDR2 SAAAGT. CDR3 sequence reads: CASSYSSGTESQPQHF. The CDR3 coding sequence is TGTGCCAGCAGTTACTCGTCGGGCACGGAGTCTCAGCCCCAGCATTTT.

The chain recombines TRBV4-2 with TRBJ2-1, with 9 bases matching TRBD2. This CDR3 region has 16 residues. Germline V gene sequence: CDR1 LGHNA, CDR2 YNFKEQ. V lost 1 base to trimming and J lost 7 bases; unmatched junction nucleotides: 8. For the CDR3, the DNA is TGTGCCAGCAGCCAAGCCTTGAGGGCGGGGGGGAATGAGCAGTTCTTC. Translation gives CASSQALRAGGNEQFF.

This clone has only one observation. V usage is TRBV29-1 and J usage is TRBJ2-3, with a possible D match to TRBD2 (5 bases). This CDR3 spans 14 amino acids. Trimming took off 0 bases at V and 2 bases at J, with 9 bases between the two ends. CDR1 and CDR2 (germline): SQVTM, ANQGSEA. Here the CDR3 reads CSVEDRRATDTQYF. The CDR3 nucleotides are TGCAGCGTTGAAGATCGGCGGGCCACAGATACGCAGTATTTT.

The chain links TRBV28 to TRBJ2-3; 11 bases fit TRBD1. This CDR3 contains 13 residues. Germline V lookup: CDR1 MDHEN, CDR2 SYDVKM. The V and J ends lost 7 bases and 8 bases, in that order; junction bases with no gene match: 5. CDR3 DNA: TGTGCCAGCACTCCGGGACAGGGGGGTACGCAGTATTTT. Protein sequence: CASTPGQGGTQYF.

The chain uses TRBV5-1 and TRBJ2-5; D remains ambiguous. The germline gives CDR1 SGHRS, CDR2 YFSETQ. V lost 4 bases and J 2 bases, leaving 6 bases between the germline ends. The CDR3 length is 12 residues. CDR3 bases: TGCGCCAGCAGCAACCAACAAGAGACCCAGTACTTC. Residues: CASSNQQETQYF.

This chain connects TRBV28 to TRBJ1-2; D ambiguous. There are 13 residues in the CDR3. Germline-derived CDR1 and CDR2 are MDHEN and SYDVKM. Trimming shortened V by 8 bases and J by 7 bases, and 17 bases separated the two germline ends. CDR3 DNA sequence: TGTGCCAGCTCATTAGAAGGGAGTGCTGGCTACACCTTC. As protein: CASSLEGSAGYTF.

The chain's CDR3 is CASSRQAGGNTEAFF. As DNA, the CDR3 is TGTGCCAGTAGTAGGCAAGCAGGGGGAAACACTGAAGCTTTCTTT. The V call is TRBV19, the J call TRBJ1-1, with 7 bases fitting TRBD1. J lost 2 bases, V lost 4 bases, and 7 bases had no gene match. Germline V lookup: CDR1 LNHDA, CDR2 SQIVND (reference sequence). The CDR3 runs to 15 residues.

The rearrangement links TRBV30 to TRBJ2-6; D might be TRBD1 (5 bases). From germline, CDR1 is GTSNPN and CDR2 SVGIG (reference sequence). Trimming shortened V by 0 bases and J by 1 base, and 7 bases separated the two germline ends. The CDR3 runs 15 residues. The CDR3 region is CAWSVRGSGANVLTF. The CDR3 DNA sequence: TGTGCCTGGAGTGTAAGGGGATCTGGGGCCAACGTCCTGACTTTC.

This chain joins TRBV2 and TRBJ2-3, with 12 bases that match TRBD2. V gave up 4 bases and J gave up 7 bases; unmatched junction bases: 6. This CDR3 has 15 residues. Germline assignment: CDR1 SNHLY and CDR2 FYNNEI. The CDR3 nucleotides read TGTGCCAGCAGTGTTGGGAGGACTAGCGGGAATACGCAGTATTTT. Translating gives CASSVGRTSGNTQYF.

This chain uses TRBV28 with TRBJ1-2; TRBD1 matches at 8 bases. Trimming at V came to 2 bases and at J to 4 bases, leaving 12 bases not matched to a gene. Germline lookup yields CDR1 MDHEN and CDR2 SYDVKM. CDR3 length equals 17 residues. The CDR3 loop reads CASSLPSSGGLVYGYTF. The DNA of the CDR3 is TGTGCCAGCAGTTTACCATCGTCAGGGGGCTTGGTCTATGGCTACACCTTC.

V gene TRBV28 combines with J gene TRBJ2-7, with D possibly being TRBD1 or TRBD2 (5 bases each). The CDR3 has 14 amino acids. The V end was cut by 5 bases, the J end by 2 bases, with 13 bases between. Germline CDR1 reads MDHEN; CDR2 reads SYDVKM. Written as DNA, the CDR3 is TGTGCCAGCAGTCCCGGGACCCTTGCCTACGAGCAGTACTTC. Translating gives CASSPGTLAYEQYF. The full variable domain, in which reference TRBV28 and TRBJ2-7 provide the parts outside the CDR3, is DVKVTQSSRYLVKRTGEKVFLECVQDMDHENMFWYRQDPGLGLRLIYFSYDVKMKEKGDIPEGYSVSREKKERFSLILESASTNQTSMYLCASSPGTLAYEQYFGPGTRLTVT.

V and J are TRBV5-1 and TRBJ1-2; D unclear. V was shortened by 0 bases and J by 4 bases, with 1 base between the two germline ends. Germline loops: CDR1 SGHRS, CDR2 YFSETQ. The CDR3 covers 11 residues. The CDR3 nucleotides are TGCGCCAGCAGCTTGGGCTATGGCTACACCTTC. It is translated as CASSLGYGYTF.

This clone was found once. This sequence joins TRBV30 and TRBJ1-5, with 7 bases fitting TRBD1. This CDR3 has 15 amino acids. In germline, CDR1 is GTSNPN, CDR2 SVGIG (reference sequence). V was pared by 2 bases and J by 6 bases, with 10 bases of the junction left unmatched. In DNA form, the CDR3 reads TGTGCCTGGAGTCCTTTGACAGGGAGGGGTCAGCCCCAGCATTTT. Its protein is CAWSPLTGRGQPQHF.

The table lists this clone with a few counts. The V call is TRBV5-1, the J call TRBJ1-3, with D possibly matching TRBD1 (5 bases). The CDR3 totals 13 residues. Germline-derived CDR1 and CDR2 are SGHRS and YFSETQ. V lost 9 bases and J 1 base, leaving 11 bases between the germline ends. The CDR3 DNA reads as TGCGCCAACCCGACAGATTCTGGAAACACCATATATTTT. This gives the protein CANPTDSGNTIYF.

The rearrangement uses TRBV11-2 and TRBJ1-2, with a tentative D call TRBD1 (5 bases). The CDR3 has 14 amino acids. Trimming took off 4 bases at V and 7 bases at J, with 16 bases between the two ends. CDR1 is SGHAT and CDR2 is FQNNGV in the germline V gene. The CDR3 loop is CASSSSVRGLGYTF. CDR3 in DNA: TGTGCCAGCAGCTCTAGTGTGAGGGGTCTTGGCTACACCTTC.

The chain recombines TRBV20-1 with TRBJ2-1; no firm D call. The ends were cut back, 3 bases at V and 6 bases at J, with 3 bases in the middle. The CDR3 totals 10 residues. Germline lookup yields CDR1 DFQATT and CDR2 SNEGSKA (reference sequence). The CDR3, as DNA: TGCAGTGCTAGCATCAATGAGCAGTTCTTC. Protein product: CSASINEQFF.

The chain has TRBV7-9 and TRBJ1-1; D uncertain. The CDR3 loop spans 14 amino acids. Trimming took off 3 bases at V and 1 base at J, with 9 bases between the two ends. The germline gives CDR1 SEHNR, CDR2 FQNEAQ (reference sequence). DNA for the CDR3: TGTGCCAGCAGCTTTGATAATGGGAACACTGAAGCTTTCTTT. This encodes CASSFDNGNTEAFF.

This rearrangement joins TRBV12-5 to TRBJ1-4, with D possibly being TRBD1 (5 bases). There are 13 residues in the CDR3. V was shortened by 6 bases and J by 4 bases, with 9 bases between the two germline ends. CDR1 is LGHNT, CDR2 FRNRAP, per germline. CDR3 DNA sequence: TGTGCTAGTGGCCCCGGGGGTAATGAAAAACTGTTTTTT. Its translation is CASGPGGNEKLFF. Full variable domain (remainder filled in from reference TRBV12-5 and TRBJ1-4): DARVTQTPRHKVTEMGQEVTMRCQPILGHNTVFWYRQTMMQGLELLAYFRNRAPLDDSGMPKDRFSAEMPDATLATLKIQPSEPRDSAVYFCASGPGGNEKLFFGSGTQLSVL.